One sample yielded the 31 T cell receptor beta chains listed below, sequenced in a study of blood T cell repertoires in COVID-19. TCRdb keeps only in-frame clones here, not all; method: immunoSEQ multiplex PCR. Of about 440,000 clones listed, 88% are singletons. Sequenced input: peripheral blood. These receptors were collected from a woman between 50 and 59 years old with COVID-19, enrolled during active disease.

V usage is TRBV6-6 and J usage is TRBJ1-5; 7 bases align to TRBD1. The CDR3 spans 16 residues. CDR1 MNHNY and CDR2 SVGAGI come from the germline V gene (reference sequence). V shed 4 bases and J 0 bases; nucleotides not matched to a gene: 6. The CDR3 coding sequence is TGTGCCAGCAGTTTCCTACAGGGGTTTAGCAATCAGCCCCAGCATTTT. Protein sequence: CASSFLQGFSNQPQHF.

The rearrangement uses TRBV19 and TRBJ1-4, with 7 nucleotides matching TRBD1. The V segment lost 5 bases and the J segment 0 bases; nucleotides outside the gene matches: 6. CDR1 and CDR2 from the germline V gene are LNHDA and SQIVND (reference sequence). This CDR3 is built from 16 residues. CDR3 DNA: TGTGCCAGTAGTGCAGGTGGGACAGCAACTAATGAAAAACTGTTTTTT. Its translation is CASSAGGTATNEKLFF.

The chain joins TRBV11-3 to TRBJ2-3; 11 bases are shared with TRBD1. The germline gives CDR1 SGHNT, CDR2 YENEEA. Trimming removed 5 bases from V and 7 bases from J; junction bases left unmatched: 8. This CDR3 contains 15 residues. The CDR3 is CASSPRTGGRNTQYF. Here the CDR3 DNA reads TGTGCCAGCAGCCCGAGGACAGGGGGCAGGAATACGCAGTATTTT.

This rearrangement joins TRBV2 to TRBJ2-7, with 12 bases aligning to TRBD1. V lost 3 bases and J lost 3; bases outside the gene matches: 15. The CDR3 totals 19 residues. In germline, CDR1 is SNHLY, CDR2 FYNNEI. This CDR3 reads CASSELIIPGQGAFYEQYF. In nucleotides, the CDR3 is TGTGCCAGCAGTGAGTTAATTATACCGGGACAGGGGGCGTTCTACGAGCAGTACTTC. The whole variable domain, filled in from reference TRBV2 and TRBJ2-7, reads EPEVTQTPSHQVTQMGQEVILRCVPISNHLYFYWYRQILGQKVEFLVSFYNNEISEKSEIFDDQFSVERPDGSNFTLKIRSTKLEDSAMYFCASSELIIPGQGAFYEQYFGPGTRLTVT.

The genes are TRBV3-1 (or the pseudogene TRBV3-2) and TRBJ2-3, with TRBD2 matching over 7 bases. Per germline, CDR1 LGHDT and CDR2 YNNKEL (reference sequence). The junction had 14 bases not matched to a gene; V was cut back by 1 base and J by 4 bases. The CDR3 totals 18 residues. Here the CDR3 reads CASSQGDPVAGDPDTQYF. In nucleotides, the CDR3 is TGTGCCAGCAGCCAAGGGGACCCGGTTGCGGGGGACCCAGATACGCAGTATTTT.

V and J are TRBV5-8 and TRBJ2-7, with D perhaps TRBD1 (7 bases). The CDR3 loop spans 15 amino acids. V lost 5 bases to trimming and J lost 3 bases, with 18 bases between them. Germline lookup yields CDR1 SGHTS and CDR2 YDEGEE. The CDR3 DNA follows: TGTGCCAGCAGTCAGGGGGGCTCTAGCTTCTACGAGCAGTACTTC. This codes for CASSQGGSSFYEQYF.

This chain uses TRBV27 with TRBJ1-6; no clear D gene. Trimming shortened V by 3 bases and J by 9 bases, and 6 bases separated the two germline ends. Germline-derived CDR1 and CDR2 are MNHEY and SMNVEV (reference sequence). This CDR3 is built from 12 residues. In DNA form, the CDR3 reads TGTGCCAGCAGTTTCCCCGGTTCACCCCTCCACTTT. Protein: CASSFPGSPLHF.

This clone occurred a few times. The chain employs TRBV30 and TRBJ1-3; no reliable D call. This CDR3 spans 13 amino acids. Deletions cut 1 base from V and 0 bases from J, with 4 bases between. The V gene's germline CDR1 is GTSNPN and CDR2 SVGIG (reference sequence). The CDR3 DNA reads as TGTGCCTGGAGTGCGAGCTCTGGAAACACCATATATTTT. Its translation: CAWSASSGNTIYF.

This clone was detected only a few times. The rearrangement joins TRBV30 to TRBJ1-5; 8 bases are shared with TRBD1. This CDR3 comprises 16 residues. CDR1 and CDR2 (germline): GTSNPN, SVGIG (reference sequence). V shed 2 bases and J 7 bases; nucleotides not matched to a gene: 13. CDR3 DNA sequence: TGTGCCTGGAGTAATGGTGCGACAGGGGACAGCCAGCCCCAGCATTTT. Translating gives CAWSNGATGDSQPQHF.

The chain joins TRBV5-6 to TRBJ2-4; D might be TRBD2 (6 bases). CDR1 is SGHDT and CDR2 is YYEEEE in the germline V gene. The CDR3 sequence is 12 residues long. V lost 0 bases to trimming and J lost 9 bases, with 7 bases between them. The DNA of the CDR3 is TGTGCCAGCAGCTTGGCCGGGGGCATTCAGTACTTC. It encodes CASSLAGGIQYF.

The V call is TRBV10-3, the J call TRBJ2-3; TRBD1 matches at 10 bases. The V and J ends lost 2 bases and 6 bases, in that order; junction bases with no gene match: 8. Germline V lookup: CDR1 ENHRY, CDR2 SYGVKD. This CDR3 region has 16 residues. This CDR3 reads CAISEPRDRGMDTQYF. CDR3 in DNA: TGTGCCATCAGTGAGCCCCGGGACAGGGGCATGGATACGCAGTATTTT.

This clone has a single count. V is TRBV30 and J is TRBJ2-7; 8 bases align to TRBD1. The J segment lost 6 bases and the V segment lost 5 bases, leaving 12 bases of the junction unmatched. Germline assignment: CDR1 GTSNPN and CDR2 SVGIG (reference sequence). This CDR3 has 14 residues. CDR3 amino acids: CAWGQGITPGEQYF. CDR3 nucleotides: TGTGCCTGGGGACAGGGCATAACTCCTGGCGAGCAGTACTTC.

The gene calls are TRBV6-1 and TRBJ2-2; 10 nucleotides align to TRBD2. Germline assignment: CDR1 MNHNS and CDR2 SASEGT. This CDR3 comprises 19 residues. J gave up 2 bases and V 4 bases, and 13 bases lay outside the gene matches. The DNA for the CDR3 is TGTGCCAGCAGTGCAGGGCGACTACTAGCGGGGTTCAACACCGGGGAGCTGTTTTTT. Translated, it gives CASSAGRLLAGFNTGELFF.

The chain has TRBV11-2 and TRBJ2-5, with TRBD1 matching 7 bases. There are 12 residues in the CDR3. Per germline, CDR1 SGHAT and CDR2 FQNNGV. J gave up 5 bases and V 5 bases, and 2 bases lay outside the gene matches. This CDR3 is CASSATGETQYF. In DNA form, the CDR3 reads TGTGCCAGCAGCGCGACAGGGGAGACCCAGTACTTC.

The V and J genes are TRBV4-2 and TRBJ1-2; the D is unclear. Germline V lookup: CDR1 LGHNA, CDR2 YNFKEQ. V was shortened by 0 bases and J by 2 bases, with 10 bases between the two germline ends. The CDR3 has 15 amino acids. This chain's CDR3 is CASSQDPDTNYGYTF. The CDR3 DNA reads as TGTGCCAGCAGCCAAGATCCCGACACAAACTATGGCTACACCTTC.

The chain links TRBV5-5 to TRBJ1-1; possible D gene TRBD1, 6 bases. Germline CDR1 reads SGHKS; CDR2 reads YYEKEE (reference sequence). V lost 4 bases and J 1 base, leaving 11 bases between the germline ends. There are 14 residues in the CDR3. The CDR3 protein is CASSRGGANTEAFF. The CDR3, as DNA: TGTGCCAGCAGCCGCGGGGGGGCGAACACTGAAGCTTTCTTT. The whole variable domain, filled in from reference TRBV5-5 and TRBJ1-1, reads DAGVTQSPTHLIKTRGQQVTLRCSPISGHKSVSWYQQVLGQGPQFIFQYYEKEERGRGNFPDRFSARQFPNYSSELNVNALLLGDSALYLCASSRGGANTEAFFGQGTRLTVV.

The J gene is TRBJ2-5, the V gene TRBV27; 8 nucleotides agree with TRBD1. The CDR3 has 14 amino acids. The trim removed 8 bases at V and 0 bases at J, leaving 5 bases unmatched. Germline CDR1 reads MNHEY; CDR2 reads SMNVEV (reference sequence). CDR3 nucleotide sequence: TGTGCCAGCCGAGACAGGGGCCACCAAGAGACCCAGTACTTC. This gives the protein CASRDRGHQETQYF.

J is TRBJ2-2 and V is TRBV24-1, with 11 bases that match TRBD1. The CDR3 is made up of 15 amino acids. With 8 bases clipped from V and 2 bases from J, the junction kept 3 bases outside the gene matches. Per the germline V gene, CDR1 is KGHDR and CDR2 is SFDVKD. CDR3 nucleotides: TGTGCCACCAAGGGGACAGGGGGTAACACCGGGGAGCTGTTTTTT. Translating gives CATKGTGGNTGELFF.

This clone was counted once. The chain links TRBV7-8 to TRBJ2-3, with no clear D. The germline gives CDR1 SGHVS, CDR2 FQNEAQ. V was clipped by 2 bases and J by 1 base, with 19 bases between them. The CDR3 spans 18 residues. The CDR3 is CASSLRLDWLSGTDTQYF. CDR3 sequence (DNA): TGTGCCAGCAGCTTACGTCTAGATTGGTTATCAGGCACAGATACGCAGTATTTT.

As regards this clone: A much more abundant neighbour one base away suggests this may be a read error. Other DNA sequences in the sample encode the same CDR3. The chain joins TRBV6-5 to TRBJ1-1; D gene unclear. The CDR3 extends over 11 amino acids. Germline CDR1 reads MNHEY; CDR2 reads SVGAGI. The CDR3 protein is CASRETGEAFF. For the CDR3, the DNA is TGTGCCAGCAGGGAGACCGGGGAAGCTTTCTTC.

The gene calls are TRBV5-5 and TRBJ2-7, with D possibly matching TRBD2 (6 bases). The CDR3 contains 14 residues. CDR1 is SGHKS and CDR2 is YYEKEE in the germline V gene (reference sequence). Trimming cost V 5 bases and J 7 bases, with 19 bases left between them. CDR3 bases: TGTGCCAGCAGTCCAATCCAGGGAGGTGGGGAGCAGTACTTC. Protein: CASSPIQGGGEQYF.

In its sample, this clone was seen once. V is TRBV7-9 and J is TRBJ1-1; tentatively, D is TRBD1 (6 bases). V was clipped by 5 bases and J by 3 bases, with 10 bases between them. Germline CDR1 is SEHNR and CDR2 is FQNEAQ (reference sequence). The CDR3 loop spans 13 amino acids. DNA for the CDR3: TGTGCCAGCAGCCAACGACAGGACACTGAAGCTTTCTTT. As protein: CASSQRQDTEAFF.

The chain combines TRBV6-5 with TRBJ2-3, with D perhaps TRBD2 (5 bases). This CDR3 contains 13 residues. Trimming took off 0 bases at V and 5 bases at J, with 6 bases between the two ends. Germline V gene sequence: CDR1 MNHEY, CDR2 SVGAGI. CDR3 sequence reads: CASSYSREDTQYF. DNA of the CDR3: TGTGCCAGCAGTTACTCGAGGGAAGATACGCAGTATTTT.

The chain recombines TRBV18 with TRBJ2-1; 10 bases align to TRBD1. V shed 0 bases, J shed 4 bases, and the junction held 0 bases outside the gene matches. CDR1 and CDR2 from the germline V gene are KGHSH and LQKENI. CDR3 length equals 15 residues. The chain's CDR3 is CASSPPGQGYNEQFF. The CDR3 DNA reads TGTGCCAGCTCACCACCGGGACAGGGGTACAATGAGCAGTTCTTC.

The chain recombines TRBV10-3 with TRBJ1-2; TRBD1 matches at 7 bases. Germline values: CDR1 ENHRY, CDR2 SYGVKD. Trimming cost V 8 bases and J 4 bases; bases outside gene matches: 7. The CDR3 consists of 13 residues. The CDR3 loop reads CAIVGDSFYGYTF. The CDR3 nucleotides are TGTGCCATCGTAGGGGACAGTTTCTATGGCTACACCTTC.

The V call is TRBV6-1, the J call TRBJ1-3, with a tentative D call TRBD1 (5 bases). The V gene's germline CDR1 is MNHNS and CDR2 SASEGT. CDR3 size: 15 residues. V was clipped by 3 bases and J by 3 bases, with 12 bases between them. The CDR3 nucleotides read TGTGCCAGCAGTGACGAAAGGGGCGGTGGAAACACCATATATTTT. Its translation: CASSDERGGGNTIYF.

DNA of the CDR3: TGTGCCAGCAGTGAAAACGGACAGTGGAACACTGAAGCTTTCTTT. This gives the protein CASSENGQWNTEAFF. V usage is TRBV6-1 and J usage is TRBJ1-1, with D possibly matching TRBD1 (6 bases). The CDR3 spans 15 residues. CDR1 and CDR2 (germline): MNHNS, SASEGT. The V gene lost 2 bases and the J gene lost 1 base, with 11 bases spanning the gap.

The rearrangement joins TRBV2 to TRBJ2-4; D remains ambiguous. Trimming left V 4 bases short and J 0 bases short, with 4 bases between. Germline V lookup: CDR1 SNHLY, CDR2 FYNNEI. This CDR3 spans 13 amino acids. CDR3 nucleotides: TGTGCCAGCAGTGGGCTAGCCAAAAACATTCAGTACTTC. It specifies CASSGLAKNIQYF.

This clone was observed once. Other nucleotide sequences in the sample specify the same CDR3. The CDR3 DNA sequence: TGTGCCAGCAGGGACAGGGGGAGAGGGAACACTGAAGCTTTCTTT. Translated: CASRDRGRGNTEAFF. The chain recombines TRBV28 with TRBJ1-1, with 10 bases lining up with TRBD1. J gave up 1 base and V 6 bases, and 5 bases lay outside the gene matches. This CDR3 has 15 amino acids. Germline V lookup: CDR1 MDHEN, CDR2 SYDVKM.

V usage is TRBV18 and J usage is TRBJ1-2; no reliable D call. This CDR3 is built from 13 residues. The V and J ends lost 6 bases and 5 bases respectively, with 13 bases between them. Germline V gene data show CDR1 as KGHSH and CDR2 as LQKENI. CDR3 residues: CASSSSSPYGYTF. The CDR3 nucleotides read TGTGCCAGCTCCTCGTCTAGTCCTTATGGCTACACCTTC.

This sequence joins TRBV3-1 (or the pseudogene TRBV3-2) and TRBJ1-1; 7 nucleotides match TRBD1. CDR3 length: 14 residues. J lost 4 bases, V lost 1 base, and 3 bases had no gene match. The germline CDR1 and CDR2 sequences are LGHDT and YNNKEL (reference sequence). The CDR3 sequence: CASSQGDRGTEAFF. CDR3 DNA: TGTGCCAGCAGCCAAGGGGACAGAGGCACTGAAGCTTTCTTT.